This T cell receptor beta chain was profiled in a study of molecular identifiers for immune sequencing clone quantification. One entry per CDR3 protein results from TCRdb running MiXCR on the PCR reads. The repertoire consists of about half a million distinct CDR3 sequences, with about 20% occurring once and the leading ten covering about 0.84%. This CDR3 is 15 amino acids long. V lost 2 bases, J lost 0 bases, and 9 bases lay in between. Germline V gives CDR1 SGHDT, CDR2 YYEEEE. General observations from the study: Clones exceeding 20 RNA copies carried over 97% of effector molecules but under 1% of naive-cell molecules. Spiked-in Jurkat TCR RNA corresponding to one cell was reported as detectable against 1 million or so naive cells. Identical TCR molecules can share a barcode, and this sharing could underestimate highly expanded clone sizes.

Notes on this clonotype: Its antigen is still unknown.

The V gene is TRBV5-6, the J gene TRBJ1-5; D not resolved. This sequence was found in a human donor in good health. Some libraries in this study had Jurkat cell RNA spiked in. The sample taken for sequencing was naive CD8+ T cells from blood, with Jurkat cell RNA spiked in. Subset of the sample: FACS-sorted CD8+CD4-CCR7+CD45RA+ naive T cells. The CDR3 loop reads CASSLAENSNQPQHF. In DNA form, the CDR3 reads TGTGCCAGCAGCTTAGCTGAGAATAGCAATCAGCCCCAGCATTTT.